One and the same sample provided the 29 T cell receptor beta chains below, sequenced in a study of T cell responses to AZD1222 COVID-19 vaccine. Some clones are missing from TCRdb's copy, which holds only in-frame ones; the method was immunoSEQ multiplex PCR. The data contain roughly 200,000 clones, 91% of them singletons. The input for sequencing was peripheral blood, taken 28 days after the second AZD1222 dose. The receptors were sampled from an adult who received the AZD1222 COVID-19 vaccine.

About this clone: Within the sample, other DNA sequences also encode this same CDR3. CDR3 in amino acids: CASRTSNQPQHF. The CDR3 nucleotides read TGTGCCAGCCGGACTAGCAATCAGCCCCAGCATTTT. This chain connects TRBV28 to TRBJ1-5; D not resolved. V was clipped by 8 bases and J by 0 bases, with 5 bases between them. This CDR3 spans 12 amino acids. Germline V gene sequence: CDR1 MDHEN, CDR2 SYDVKM.

The genes are TRBV5-4 and TRBJ2-1; D remains ambiguous. Germline CDR1 is SGHNT and CDR2 is YYREEE (reference sequence). CDR3 size: 13 residues. Trimming removed 2 bases at V and 5 bases at J, with 8 bases between. The CDR3 spells CASSLTPHNEQFF. CDR3 bases: TGTGCCAGCAGCTTAACACCTCACAATGAGCAGTTCTTC. Variable domain in full (rest from reference TRBV5-4 and TRBJ2-1): ETGVTQSPTHLIKTRGQQVTLRCSSQSGHNTVSWYQQALGQGPQFIFQYYREEENGRGNFPPRFSGLQFPNYSSELNVNALELDDSALYLCASSLTPHNEQFFGPGTRLTVL.

This clone has only a few counts. This chain uses TRBV30 with TRBJ1-2, with a weak D call TRBD1 (6 bases). Germline V gene lookup returns CDR1 GTSNPN and CDR2 SVGIG (reference sequence). This CDR3 is built from 11 residues. The germline V and J ends were trimmed by 5 bases and 4 bases, with 8 bases remaining between them. Written as DNA, the CDR3 is TGTGCCTGGGGGACAACCTATGGCTACACCTTC. Residues: CAWGTTYGYTF.

The V call is TRBV4-2, the J call TRBJ2-3; no clear D gene. Deletions cut 4 bases from V and 6 bases from J, with 8 bases between. Germline V gene sequence: CDR1 LGHNA, CDR2 YNFKEQ. The CDR3 has 12 amino acids. As DNA, the CDR3 is TGTGCCAGCAGCCTCCAAGCGGATACGCAGTATTTT. Its protein is CASSLQADTQYF.

The rearrangement joins TRBV7-9 to TRBJ2-1; D not resolved. Germline V gives CDR1 SEHNR, CDR2 FQNEAQ (reference sequence). The CDR3 runs to 13 residues. V shed 3 bases and J shed 8 bases, with 11 bases lying between them. The CDR3 loop reads CASSFYSGDEQFF. The CDR3 region has the DNA TGTGCCAGCAGCTTCTATTCAGGAGATGAGCAGTTCTTC.

The count of this clone is one. The rearrangement joins TRBV28 to TRBJ2-5, with TRBD2 identical over 11 bases. The V segment lost 4 bases and the J segment 1 base; nucleotides outside the gene matches: 5. The CDR3 sequence is 16 residues long. Germline lookup yields CDR1 MDHEN and CDR2 SYDVKM. CDR3 DNA sequence: TGTGCCAGCAGTTCCCCGACTAGCGGGACCCAAGAGACCCAGTACTTC. Protein product: CASSSPTSGTQETQYF.

The chain joins TRBV7-8 to TRBJ1-6; D gene ambiguous. Germline V gene lookup returns CDR1 SGHVS and CDR2 FQNEAQ. V was clipped by 5 bases and J by 9 bases, with 11 bases between them. The CDR3 consists of 13 residues. The CDR3 DNA follows: TGTGCCAGCAGCGAAGGGCGGGGTTCACCCCTCCACTTT. Residues: CASSEGRGSPLHF.

The V gene is TRBV23-1, the J gene TRBJ1-2; 10 nucleotides align to TRBD1. TRBV23-1 is identified as an open reading frame with a role that is uncertain. The CDR3 is 15 residues long. V lost 1 base, J lost 2 bases, and 1 base stayed unmatched. This CDR3 reads CASSQWDRGNYGYTF. The CDR3 region has the DNA TGCGCCAGCAGTCAATGGGACAGGGGAAACTATGGCTACACCTTC.

J is TRBJ2-2 and V is TRBV7-9; a weak D match, TRBD1 (6 bases). Germline V gene sequence: CDR1 SEHNR, CDR2 FQNEAQ (reference sequence). This CDR3 has 14 residues. Trimming cost V 7 bases and J 2 bases, with 11 bases left between them. For the CDR3, the DNA is TGTGCCAGCAACCGGGACACCAACACCGGGGAGCTGTTTTTT. Residues: CASNRDTNTGELFF.

The chain recombines TRBV11-2 with TRBJ2-1; D remains ambiguous. The V and J ends lost 4 bases and 2 bases respectively, with 9 bases between them. The CDR3 runs to 14 residues. Germline CDR1 SGHAT, CDR2 FQNNGV. The CDR3 loop is CASSSYRTYNEQFF. In nucleotides, the CDR3 is TGTGCCAGCAGCTCCTATAGGACCTACAATGAGCAGTTCTTC.

The chain joins TRBV6-5 to TRBJ2-7; TRBD2 matches at 10 bases. Germline loops: CDR1 MNHEY, CDR2 SVGAGI. The CDR3 extends over 15 amino acids. V dropped 0 bases and J dropped 4; count of bases not matched to a gene: 3. The CDR3 DNA follows: TGTGCCAGCAGTTACTCGGCTAGCGGGAGTTACGAGCAGTACTTC. Translation: CASSYSASGSYEQYF.

This chain connects TRBV2 to TRBJ1-1; D may be TRBD1 (6 bases). Trimming stripped 9 bases from V and 7 bases from J, with 15 bases between. Germline V lookup: CDR1 SNHLY, CDR2 FYNNEI. The CDR3 length is 12 residues. DNA for the CDR3: TGTGCCAGTGGAGGACAGTCGGTTGAAGCTTTCTTT. Protein product: CASGGQSVEAFF.

This chain joins TRBV7-9 and TRBJ2-1; D is perhaps TRBD2 (5 bases). CDR1 is SEHNR, CDR2 FQNEAQ, per germline (reference sequence). The CDR3 runs 14 residues. V was clipped by 3 bases and J by 3 bases, with 9 bases between them. Written as DNA, the CDR3 is TGTGCCAGCAGCTTTCGACTAAACTACAATGAGCAGTTCTTC. This sequence encodes CASSFRLNYNEQFF. Full variable domain (remainder filled in from reference TRBV7-9 and TRBJ2-1): DTGVSQNPRHKITKRGQNVTFRCDPISEHNRLYWYRQTLGQGPEFLTYFQNEAQLEKSRLLSDRFSAERPKGSFSTLEIQRTEQGDSAMYLCASSFRLNYNEQFFGPGTRLTVL.

The chain employs TRBV18 and TRBJ2-2; 9 bases align to TRBD1. Per the germline V gene, CDR1 is KGHSH and CDR2 is LQKENI. This CDR3 has 15 residues. After removal of 8 bases from V and 2 bases from J, the junction contained 6 bases not matched to a gene. In nucleotides, the CDR3 is TGTGCCAGCCTACCGGGACAGGGTAACACCGGGGAGCTGTTTTTT. Amino acids: CASLPGQGNTGELFF.

The chain links TRBV11-2 to TRBJ1-3; 7 bases map to TRBD1. The V gene's germline CDR1 is SGHAT and CDR2 FQNNGV. V was pared by 4 bases and J by 0 bases, with 3 bases of the junction left unmatched. The CDR3 length is 15 residues. This chain's CDR3 is CASSSQGDSGNTIYF. CDR3 nucleotide sequence: TGTGCCAGCAGCTCGCAGGGGGACTCTGGAAACACCATATATTTT.

V is TRBV7-2 and J is TRBJ1-5; 9 nucleotides match TRBD1. In germline, CDR1 is SGHTA, CDR2 FQGNSA. This CDR3 comprises 15 residues. Losses at the gene ends were 1 base for V and 7 bases for J; bases not matched to a gene: 5. The CDR3: CASSLVTGGGQPQHF. CDR3 in DNA: TGTGCCAGCAGCTTAGTTACAGGGGGCGGCCAGCCCCAGCATTTT.

The chain links TRBV7-9 to TRBJ1-1; a weak D match, TRBD1 (5 bases). CDR1 SEHNR and CDR2 FQNEAQ come from the germline V gene (reference sequence). V lost 6 bases, J lost 2 bases, and 13 bases lay in between. The CDR3 runs 14 residues. The DNA of the CDR3 is TGTGCCAGCAGGGTGGTCGGGGGTAACACTGAAGCTTTCTTT. Translation: CASRVVGGNTEAFF.

This CDR3 is CASSQDISSAVGTDTQYF. The DNA for the CDR3 is TGCGCCAGCAGCCAAGATATCAGCTCCGCGGTCGGCACAGATACGCAGTATTTT. The rearrangement uses TRBV4-3 and TRBJ2-3; D unresolved. Trimming removed 0 bases at V and 1 base at J, with 17 bases between. Germline V gives CDR1 LGHNA, CDR2 YSLEER. The CDR3 covers 18 residues.

CDR3 residues: CATGLDNEQFF. Written as DNA, the CDR3 is TGTGCCACCGGACTAGACAATGAGCAGTTCTTC. The gene calls are TRBV28 and TRBJ2-1; 7 bases are a match to TRBD2. The length of the CDR3 is 11 residues. V gave up 10 bases and J gave up 5 bases; unmatched junction bases: 2. Germline values: CDR1 MDHEN, CDR2 SYDVKM.

The chain combines TRBV27 with TRBJ1-1; TRBD1 matches 7 bases. The V gene's germline CDR1 is MNHEY and CDR2 SMNVEV (reference sequence). Trimming removed 3 bases from V and 0 bases from J; junction bases left unmatched: 10. CDR3 size: 17 residues. This CDR3 is CASSFSRQGAMNTEAFF. The CDR3 coding sequence is TGTGCCAGCAGTTTTTCCCGACAGGGAGCCATGAACACTGAAGCTTTCTTT.

J is TRBJ1-5 and V is TRBV18; 9 nucleotides agree with TRBD1. The CDR3 is 15 residues long. V was pared by 3 bases and J by 3 bases, with 3 bases of the junction left unmatched. Germline V lookup: CDR1 KGHSH, CDR2 LQKENI. The CDR3 region is CASSPGTGYNQPQHF. The CDR3 bases are TGTGCCAGCTCACCCGGGACAGGGTACAATCAGCCCCAGCATTTT.

This chain joins TRBV14 and TRBJ2-7; D gene unclear. This CDR3 has 13 residues. Germline CDR1 SGHDN, CDR2 FVKESK. The germline V and J ends were trimmed by 1 base and 4 bases, with 8 bases remaining between them. The CDR3 loop is CASSQVPWYEQYF. Here the CDR3 DNA reads TGTGCCAGCAGCCAAGTCCCTTGGTACGAGCAGTACTTC. The whole variable domain, filled in from reference TRBV14 and TRBJ2-7, reads EAGVTQFPSHSVIEKGQTVTLRCDPISGHDNLYWYRRVMGKEIKFLLHFVKESKQDESGMPNNRFLAERTGGTYSTLKVQPAELEDSGVYFCASSQVPWYEQYFGPGTRLTVT.

This clone was observed a single time. This chain joins TRBV2 and TRBJ2-1; unclear D gene. Germline lookup yields CDR1 SNHLY and CDR2 FYNNEI. The CDR3 has 15 residues. Deletions cut 7 bases from V and 0 bases from J, with 13 bases between. CDR3 amino acids: CASIFGGISYNEQFF. DNA for the CDR3: TGTGCCAGCATATTCGGCGGTATCTCCTACAATGAGCAGTTCTTC.

The chain has TRBV11-2 and TRBJ1-2; possibly TRBD1 for D (6 bases). The germline V and J ends were trimmed by 2 bases and 8 bases, with 12 bases remaining between them. The CDR3 covers 13 residues. Germline CDR1 and CDR2: SGHAT and FQNNGV. CDR3 in amino acids: CASSLLTGSGYTF. CDR3 nucleotides: TGTGCCAGCAGCTTACTTACAGGGTCCGGCTACACCTTC. The variable domain in full, with the rest retrieved from reference TRBV11-2 and TRBJ1-2, is EAGVAQSPRYKIIEKRQSVAFWCNPISGHATLYWYQQILGQGPKLLIQFQNNGVVDDSQLPKDRFSAERLKGVDSTLKIQPAKLEDSAVYLCASSLLTGSGYTFGSGTRLTVV.

This sequence joins TRBV5-1 and TRBJ2-7; 11 bases align to TRBD2. Germline V gives CDR1 SGHRS, CDR2 YFSETQ. With 4 bases clipped from V and 4 bases from J, the junction kept 7 bases outside the gene matches. CDR3 length: 15 amino acids. This CDR3 reads CASSPDGTSGYEQYF. CDR3 DNA: TGCGCCAGCAGCCCCGACGGGACTAGCGGATACGAGCAGTACTTC.

The rearrangement links TRBV4-1 to TRBJ2-4, with D possibly called TRBD1 or TRBD2 (5 bases each). Germline lookup yields CDR1 MGHRA and CDR2 YSYEKL. The CDR3 runs 16 residues. V gave up 1 base and J gave up 7 bases, with 17 bases separating them. The CDR3 DNA reads as TGCGCCAGCAGCCAAGGGGGTCGGGGCCCTAATAACATTCAGTACTTC. Translated: CASSQGGRGPNNIQYF.

The chain joins TRBV29-1 to TRBJ2-1, with D perhaps assigned TRBD1 or TRBD2 (5 bases each). CDR1 is SQVTM and CDR2 is ANQGSEA in the germline V gene. CDR3 length equals 15 residues. Trimming took 3 bases from V and 7 from J, leaving 19 bases between them. This CDR3 is CSVEAGDRQLNEQFF. The CDR3, as DNA: TGCAGCGTTGAGGCCGGGGACCGTCAACTTAATGAGCAGTTCTTC.

The chain carries TRBV27 and TRBJ1-6, with TRBD1 matching 10 bases. The CDR3 runs to 16 residues. Per germline, CDR1 MNHEY and CDR2 SMNVEV (reference sequence). V was clipped by 8 bases and J by 10 bases; unmatched bases: 14. The DNA of the CDR3 is TGTGCCAGCGGGACCTCCGGGACAGGGGTTTGGTCACCCCTCCACTTT. Its translation is CASGTSGTGVWSPLHF.

The genes are TRBV12-3 or TRBV12-4 and TRBJ1-1; unclear D gene. Trimming took off 3 bases at V and 1 base at J, with 6 bases between the two ends. The length of the CDR3 is 13 residues. As DNA, the CDR3 is TGTGCCAGCAGTTTTCAGGCGAACACTGAAGCTTTCTTT. It specifies CASSFQANTEAFF.